This TCR beta chain was found in a study of T cell responses to AZD1222 COVID-19 vaccine (dated by TCRdb to the early 2020s). In terms of the full investigation: AZD1222 recipients with second doses at about 4 weeks or about 12 weeks were pooled, because spike-specific TCR depth and breadth did not differ between schedules. Trial participants were enrolled by age into subgroups of 18-55, 56-69 and 70-plus years, and about 150, 27 and 61 TCR-sequenced participants, respectively, were included in these subgroups. TCR sequencing was performed for 230 to 250 trial participants, of whom 207 were given two doses of AZD1222 and some 26 were given two doses of MenACWY control vaccine. Results the study describes overall, beyond this receptor: The whole spike protein was spanned by vaccine-associated CD4 TCRs, and dominant responses were seen in regions 160-218 and 743-854. Most participants were white British and females outnumbered males, and the authors suggested that clonal diversity may have been underestimated. After two AZD1222 doses, spike-specific TCR breadth and depth were significantly higher than at day 0 and than in MenACWY recipients. Only 5 to 7 AZD1222 recipients were SARS-CoV-2 seropositive at baseline, limiting conclusions about previously exposed vaccinees. The 56-69-year group was small, and its depth increase did not reach significance, likely because of low power. Because no day 14 peak-response samples were available, the repertoires could be characterized only after the peak T cell response. Epitopes outside the regions mutated in the B.1.351 and B.1.1.7 variants were reportedly recognized by nearly half of the unique spike-specific TCRs.

The CDR3 regions of human TCRbeta chains were subjected to immunosequencing. Concerning the study's data processing: Repertoire TCRs were matched against a reference library of SARS-CoV-2-specific TCRs generated with the MIRA antigen-specificity platform. Breadth was defined as the fraction of unique TCRs that were SARS-CoV-2-associated. Depth was defined as the fraction of total T cells that were SARS-CoV-2-associated. Using the MIRA data, each spike-specific TCR was assigned both to the spike region to which the TCR was reactive and to a CD4 or CD8 class. Log10-transformed breadth and depth values were compared by one-way ANOVA with Sidak's multiple comparisons tests. In TCRdb, the immuneACCESS table is reduced to in-frame sequences with V and J assigned. These tables do not hold every clone; where another copy was compared, an unresolved V gene accounts for under half, and the others remain unexplained. Clone size and the V and J calls come from that table; the DNA yielded D and trimming. In this sample the table shows more than 95,000 clones, just over 90% of which occur a single time. The ten top clones hold about 7% of the sample.

Reading the label with the study, this specimen's time point is: baseline before first vaccination. The vaccinee samples were drawn from two UK trials, COV001 and COV002, one of which was a single-blind randomized controlled phase 2/3 trial testing AZD1222 (ChAdOx1 nCoV-19) in healthy adults. For TCRbeta chain sequencing, PBMC samples were collected from trial participants at day 0 and at day 28 after the second dose. Note on this clone: It lacks a known antigen. Base-call qualities are not available, and no considerably larger clone is one nucleotide away.

Relative to germline, V is 0 bases shorter and J is 7 bases shorter, with 19 bases between their ends. The CDR3, from cysteine to phenylalanine, totals 17 residues. Just CDR3 DNA is preserved here, 51 bases in frame from base 1. Sequences SGHVS (CDR1) and FQNEAQ (CDR2) are obtained from the germline V gene. The sequenced sample was peripheral blood, obtained on day 0 of AZD1222 vaccination. This sequence uses TRBV7-8 and TRBJ1-3; possibly the D gene is TRBD1, per 6 matching bases. The TCR was taken from an adult in good health. This receptor has the CDR3 CASSLASAGERPNTIYF. The DNA sequence reads TGTGCCAGCAGCTTAGCTTCCGCAGGGGAAAGGCCCAACACCATATATTTT. The entire variable domain, with the stretches around the CDR3 drawn from the reference TRBV7-8 and TRBJ1-3 proteins, is GAGVSQSPRYKVAKRGQDVALRCDPISGHVSLFWYQQALGQGPEFLTYFQNEAQLDKSGLPSDRFFAERPEGSVSTLKIQRTQQEDSAVYLCASSLASAGERPNTIYFGEGSWLTVV.